Following are 10 T cell receptor beta chains from one sample sequenced in a study of cytomegalovirus exposure and HLA in healthy donors. The PCR had 60 Vbeta and 13 Jbeta primers. Assay: immunoSEQ multiplex PCR; the TCRdb copy retains only in-frame clones and omits some. In total, the table holds around 120,000 clones. Specimen: PBMCs. The receptors here all came from a man aged 18 to 35 in good health and CMV-seronegative.

The chain has TRBV25-1 and TRBJ1-6; D might be TRBD1 (6 bases). Germline V gene sequence: CDR1 MGHDK, CDR2 SYGVNS. The CDR3 length is 14 residues. Trimming cost V 1 base and J 9 bases, with 10 bases left between them. The CDR3 region is CASSELGGPSPLHF. Here the CDR3 DNA reads TGTGCCAGCAGTGAATTGGGGGGGCCTTCACCCCTCCACTTT. The full variable domain, its missing parts supplied by reference TRBV25-1 and TRBJ1-6, is EADIYQTPRYLVIGTGKKITLECSQTMGHDKMYWYQQDPGMELHLIHYSYGVNSTEKGDLSSESTVSRIRTEHFPLTLESARPSHTSQYLCASSELGGPSPLHFGNGTRLTVT.

This CDR3 reads CASSLGSGTGDTEAFF. The CDR3 coding sequence is TGTGCCAGCAGCTTAGGATCCGGGACAGGGGACACTGAAGCTTTCTTT. This chain joins TRBV7-8 and TRBJ1-1; 10 positions match TRBD1. Germline CDR1 reads SGHVS; CDR2 reads FQNEAQ. The CDR3 loop spans 16 amino acids. Losses at the gene ends were 1 base for V and 3 bases for J; bases not matched to a gene: 5.

The chain is built from TRBV18 and TRBJ2-3; 7 positions agree with TRBD1. The V gene's germline CDR1 is KGHSH and CDR2 LQKENI. Germline trimming cut 1 base from V and 1 base from J; bases unmatched to any gene: 2. The CDR3 length is 15 residues. The CDR3 region is CASSPQGTGTDTQYF. Here the CDR3 DNA reads TGTGCCAGCTCACCACAGGGGACAGGCACAGATACGCAGTATTTT.

This chain joins TRBV27 and TRBJ1-2; 7 bases match TRBD1. The CDR3 totals 15 residues. With V trimmed by 4 bases and J by 1 base, 6 bases remained unmatched. Germline CDR1 is MNHEY and CDR2 is SMNVEV (reference sequence). CDR3 coding DNA: TGTGCCAGCAGTTCAACAGGGGATGGTAACTATGGCTACACCTTC. Translation: CASSSTGDGNYGYTF.

This rearrangement joins TRBV28 to TRBJ2-7; 8 bases match TRBD1. Germline V gives CDR1 MDHEN, CDR2 SYDVKM. The V segment lost 6 bases and the J segment 7 bases; nucleotides outside the gene matches: 11. This CDR3 has 14 amino acids. CDR3 in DNA: TGTGCCAGCAGCCGGACCCAGGGGGCGGGGGAGCAGTACTTC. It codes for CASSRTQGAGEQYF.

The J gene is TRBJ2-7, the V gene TRBV5-5, with D possibly matching TRBD1 (5 bases). In germline, CDR1 is SGHKS, CDR2 YYEKEE (reference sequence). The V and J ends lost 0 bases and 7 bases respectively, with 11 bases between them. The CDR3 totals 13 residues. The CDR3 region is CASSLGQIPEQYF. In DNA, the CDR3 is TGTGCCAGCAGCTTGGGACAGATCCCGGAGCAGTACTTC.

V and J are TRBV25-1 and TRBJ2-1; 8 nucleotides agree with TRBD2. This CDR3 is 15 amino acids long. With 8 bases clipped from V and 0 bases from J, the junction kept 6 bases outside the gene matches. From germline, CDR1 is MGHDK and CDR2 SYGVNS. The CDR3 bases are TGTGCCAGCTCGGGGGGGGGCCTCTCCTACAATGAGCAGTTCTTC. Its translation: CASSGGGLSYNEQFF.

This sequence joins TRBV7-9 and TRBJ2-7; no clear D gene. Germline V gives CDR1 SEHNR, CDR2 FQNEAQ (reference sequence). Trimming cost V 5 bases and J 0 bases, with 11 bases left between them. This CDR3 region has 14 residues. The CDR3 protein is CASSPQDNSYEQYF. CDR3 coding DNA: TGTGCCAGCAGCCCACAAGACAACTCCTACGAGCAGTACTTC.

This chain connects TRBV19 to TRBJ1-1; 8 nucleotides match TRBD1. V shed 6 bases and J 1 base; nucleotides not matched to a gene: 10. The CDR3 covers 16 residues. Germline loops: CDR1 LNHDA, CDR2 SQIVND (reference sequence). This chain's CDR3 is CASSAPRTGWNTEAFF. CDR3 DNA sequence: TGTGCCAGTAGCGCGCCTCGGACAGGGTGGAACACTGAAGCTTTCTTT.

This chain uses TRBV28 with TRBJ2-1; D may be TRBD1 (5 bases). V was pared by 7 bases and J by 4 bases, with 20 bases between. Germline loops: CDR1 MDHEN, CDR2 SYDVKM. The CDR3 length is 16 residues. The DNA of the CDR3 is TGTGCCAGCAATGGGGCACCCCGTTACGATTACAATGAGCAGTTCTTC. This sequence encodes CASNGAPRYDYNEQFF.